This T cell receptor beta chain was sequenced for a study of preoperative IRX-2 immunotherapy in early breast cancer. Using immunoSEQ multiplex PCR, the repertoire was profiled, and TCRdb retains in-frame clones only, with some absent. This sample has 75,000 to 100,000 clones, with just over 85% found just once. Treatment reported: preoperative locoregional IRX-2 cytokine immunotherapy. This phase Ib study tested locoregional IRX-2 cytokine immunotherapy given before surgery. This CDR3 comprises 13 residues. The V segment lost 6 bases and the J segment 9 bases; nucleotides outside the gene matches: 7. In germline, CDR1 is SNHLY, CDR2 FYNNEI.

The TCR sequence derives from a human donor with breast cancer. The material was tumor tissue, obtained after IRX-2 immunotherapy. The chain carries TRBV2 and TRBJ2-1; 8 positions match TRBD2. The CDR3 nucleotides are TGTGCCAGCAGACCCAGCGGGAGTAGTGAGCAGTTCTTC. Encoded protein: CASRPSGSSEQFF.